Following are 4 T cell receptor beta chains from one sample sequenced in a study of T cell repertoires in cytomegalovirus infection. TCRdb processed the reads anew with MiXCR; each CDR3 protein has one entry. The table shows roughly 78,000 distinct CDR3 sequences, with approximately 40% occurring only once. Their cognate antigens are unknown. The material was CD8+ T cells from cultured PBMCs, obtained from culture after CMV antigen stimulation. Source of these receptors: a human donor in good health (CMV status not recorded). Some clones in this sample may be carry-over from other donors' samples.

The V call is TRBV27, the J call TRBJ2-1; TRBD2 aligns across 10 bases. The CDR3 runs 16 residues. V lost 6 bases and J lost 3; bases outside the gene matches: 8. Germline V gene sequence: CDR1 MNHEY, CDR2 SMNVEV (reference sequence). The DNA for the CDR3 is TGTGCCAGCAGCCCCCTAGGACTAGCGGACTACAATGAGCAGTTCTTC. It codes for CASSPLGLADYNEQFF.

Comment on this clonotype: A much larger clone differs by one base, so this may be a read error. The gene calls are TRBV7-9 and TRBJ2-3, with TRBD2 identical over 13 bases. The CDR3 runs 15 residues. Trimming at V came to 5 bases and at J to 1 base, leaving 0 bases not matched to a gene. Germline-derived CDR1 and CDR2 are SEHNR and FQNEAQ (reference sequence). CDR3 DNA sequence: TGTGCCAGCAGCGGGACTAGCGGGGGCACAGATACGCAGTATTTT. Residues: CASSGTSGGTDTQYF.

With regard to this clonotype: Being one base from a much bigger clone, this may be a read error. The chain combines TRBV7-6 with TRBJ1-1; D may be TRBD1 (5 bases). The CDR3 loop spans 14 amino acids. CDR1 SGHVS and CDR2 FNYEAQ come from the germline V gene. The CDR3 here is CTSSLGALEAEAFF. CDR3 in DNA: TGTACCAGCAGCTTAGGGGCTTTGGAGGCTGAAGCTTTCTTT.

The chain uses TRBV27 and TRBJ1-2; possible D gene TRBD1, 5 bases. V was pared by 5 bases and J by 5 bases, with 18 bases between. Per the germline V gene, CDR1 is MNHEY and CDR2 is SMNVEV (reference sequence). This CDR3 comprises 15 residues. In nucleotides, the CDR3 is TGTGCCAGCAGTATCACCCGCGGGACGGGTTATGGCTACACCTTC. Its translation is CASSITRGTGYGYTF.